This T cell receptor (beta chain) was sequenced in a study of blood T cell repertoires in COVID-19. Study-wide context: From T cells, B-cell-depleted T cells, or PBMCs came the material, which was cDNA or gDNA.

Repertoires were generated with immunoSEQ multiplex PCR, while TCRdb's copy carries only in-frame clones and drops some. The sample contains about 100,000 clones, 80% to 85% of which appear only once. The CDR3 contains 19 residues. Germline loops: CDR1 SGHTA, CDR2 FQGNSA. Trimming removed 1 base from V and 2 bases from J; junction bases left unmatched: 12. The source of this sequence is an older man with acute or convalescent COVID-19. The source material was peripheral blood. The chain joins TRBV7-2 to TRBJ2-2; 8 bases match TRBD2. CDR3 amino acids: CASSLERASGGLNTGELFF. CDR3 DNA sequence: TGTGCCAGCAGCTTAGAAAGGGCCAGCGGGGGCCTAAACACCGGGGAGCTGTTTTTT.